This T cell receptor (beta chain) is drawn from a study of CD8 T cells in Susac syndrome. RNA totalling about 0.45 to 1 ug underwent reverse transcription with random hexamers. The method of amplification for TCR beta CDR3 was immunoSEQ multiplex PCR, covering 54 Vbeta and 13 Jbeta. TCRdb ran MiXCR on the immunoSEQ multiplex PCR reads and lists one entry per CDR3 protein. The sample has about 180,000 distinct CDR3 sequences, roughly 94% seen once; the top ten hold approximately 0.099%. Negative isolation was used for CD8+ and CD4+ T cells, and FACS enrichment was applied to TEMRA cells. This CDR3 contains 14 residues. Germline assignment: CDR1 DFQATT and CDR2 SNEGSKA (reference sequence). Trimming at V came to 3 bases and at J to 3 bases, leaving 3 bases not matched to a gene.

The chain couples TRBV20-1 to TRBJ2-7; TRBD2 agrees at 12 bases. The sample was CD4+ T cells from PBMCs. The receptor's source is a human donor with Susac syndrome. CDR3 region: CSASLTSGSYEQYF. CDR3 sequence (DNA): TGCAGTGCTAGTCTGACTAGCGGGAGCTACGAGCAGTACTTC.